The clone carrying this T cell receptor (beta chain) has only a few counts. Its antigen is not identified. V lost 3 bases to trimming and J lost 0 bases, with 9 bases between them. The CDR3 sequence is 14 residues long. Germline V gene lookup returns CDR1 SNHLY and CDR2 FYNNEI. One entry per CDR3 protein results from TCRdb running MiXCR on the RT-PCR reads. Of hundreds of thousands of distinct CDR3 sequences in the sample, under 15% were seen once. This sample stems from a study of response to subunit inactivated influenza vaccine. Study-wide findings and caveats: Few new T cells, the authors suggested, are recruited by each seasonal influenza vaccination.

The TCR sequence derives from a man between 50 and 59 years old who received an inactivated influenza vaccine. This material consisted of PBMCs from blood, taken about 6 weeks after vaccination. The rearrangement uses TRBV2 and TRBJ2-7; D remains ambiguous. The CDR3 nucleotides are TGTGCCAGCAGTGAGGGTAAGGTCTCCTACGAGCAGTACTTC. It encodes CASSEGKVSYEQYF.